This paragraph reports one TCR beta chain. Germline CDR1 is SGHVS and CDR2 is FQNEAQ. This CDR3 is 14 amino acids long. Trimming at V came to 0 bases and at J to 7 bases, leaving 4 bases not matched to a gene. PCR used 60 Vbeta primers and 13 Jbeta primers. The repertoire was sequenced with immunoSEQ multiplex PCR; TCRdb's copy has only in-frame clones and lacks some. The sample comprises under 150,000 clones, approximately 82% of which are singletons, and approximately 2.8% rests with the top ten. These data belong to a study of cytomegalovirus exposure and HLA in healthy donors. Sequenced: PBMCs. The chain employs TRBV7-8 and TRBJ1-1; 8 nucleotides align to TRBD1. This TCR derives from a boy under 10 years old in good health and CMV-seronegative. This CDR3 reads CASSLAGGTGEAFF. The CDR3, as DNA: TGTGCCAGCAGCTTAGCTGGGGGGACAGGTGAAGCTTTCTTT.